These 9 T cell receptor beta chains originate from one sample sequenced in a study of STAT3 mutations in large granular lymphocyte leukemia. Study conclusions and caveats: Every T-LGLL patient had at least one immunodominant TCRbeta clonotype.

These receptors have no identified antigens. The protocol was immunoSEQ multiplex PCR, while the TCRdb copy is restricted to in-frame clones and leaves out a portion. The table has thousands of clones, roughly 36% seen once. The sequenced material came from peripheral blood mononuclear cells. The receptors here all came from a woman in her 40s with T-cell large granular lymphocyte leukemia. Some clones in this sample may be carry-over from other donors' samples.

The chain links TRBV11-2 to TRBJ1-2; D is unresolved. Germline V gene data show CDR1 as SGHAT and CDR2 as FQNNGV. This CDR3 spans 15 amino acids. V was trimmed by 1 base and J by 0 bases, leaving 9 bases between them. CDR3 sequence: CASSLAWGPNYGYTF. The CDR3 DNA is TGTGCCAGCAGCTTAGCATGGGGTCCTAACTATGGCTACACCTTC. Using reference TRBV11-2 and TRBJ1-2 for the parts outside the CDR3, the full variable domain is EAGVAQSPRYKIIEKRQSVAFWCNPISGHATLYWYQQILGQGPKLLIQFQNNGVVDDSQLPKDRFSAERLKGVDSTLKIQPAKLEDSAVYLCASSLAWGPNYGYTFGSGTRLTVV.

This clone was observed a handful of times. The DNA for the CDR3 is TGCAGCGTTGATCACAGGGGAGTGGAGTGGACCTTC. It yields the protein CSVDHRGVEWTF. This rearrangement joins TRBV29-1 to TRBJ1-2, with 7 bases lining up with TRBD1. The CDR3 has 12 amino acids. V trimming: 3 bases; J trimming: 14 bases; junction bases outside the gene matches: 12. CDR1 is SQVTM, CDR2 ANQGSEA, per germline.

The CDR3 here is CASRGFRETQYF. The DNA of the CDR3 is TGCGCCAGCAGAGGTTTTAGAGAGACCCAGTACTTC. This sequence joins TRBV4-3 and TRBJ2-5; D gene unclear. CDR3 length equals 12 residues. V gave up 6 bases and J gave up 4 bases, with 9 bases separating them. Germline loops: CDR1 LGHNA, CDR2 YSLEER.

The chain couples TRBV18 to TRBJ1-1, with unresolved D. The CDR3 loop spans 15 amino acids. Trimming took 3 bases from V and 2 from J, leaving 13 bases between them. CDR1 and CDR2 (germline): KGHSH, LQKENI. Written as DNA, the CDR3 is TGTGCCAGCTCACCCAATCTCGCAGGTAACACTGAAGCTTTCTTT. It codes for CASSPNLAGNTEAFF.

The chain joins TRBV28 to TRBJ1-5; perhaps TRBD1 as D (6 bases). The CDR3 is 17 amino acids. Germline assignment: CDR1 MDHEN and CDR2 SYDVKM. The V end was cut by 2 bases, the J end by 0 bases, with 14 bases between. The CDR3 nucleotides are TGTGCCAGCAGTTTACCCCAGGGGATGCGTAGCAATCAGCCCCAGCATTTT. The encoded protein is CASSLPQGMRSNQPQHF. The whole variable domain, filled in from reference TRBV28 and TRBJ1-5, reads DVKVTQSSRYLVKRTGEKVFLECVQDMDHENMFWYRQDPGLGLRLIYFSYDVKMKEKGDIPEGYSVSREKKERFSLILESASTNQTSMYLCASSLPQGMRSNQPQHFGDGTRLSIL.

This clone occurred a few times. The rearrangement links TRBV5-1 to TRBJ1-3; D unclear. With 0 bases removed from V and 7 bases from J, the gap between germline ends came to 11 bases. The germline V gene encodes CDR1 SGHRS and CDR2 YFSETQ. The length of the CDR3 is 14 residues. The CDR3 coding sequence is TGCGCCAGCAGCTTGGCCGACCGCGGGAACACCATATATTTT. This gives the protein CASSLADRGNTIYF.

The chain couples TRBV6-4 to TRBJ2-3, with 7 nucleotides matching TRBD1. This CDR3 contains 15 residues. CDR1 and CDR2 from the germline V gene are MRHNA and SNTAGT. The trim removed 4 bases at V and 0 bases at J, leaving 4 bases unmatched. CDR3 sequence: CASSGTGLSTDTQYF. CDR3 coding DNA: TGTGCCAGCAGTGGGACAGGCCTTAGCACAGATACGCAGTATTTT.

This clone was seen only a few times. The chain carries TRBV18 and TRBJ1-1; D perhaps matches TRBD1 (5 bases). From germline, CDR1 is KGHSH and CDR2 LQKENI. The CDR3 runs to 12 residues. V lost 1 base to trimming and J lost 8 bases, with 8 bases between them. The CDR3 nucleotides are TGTGCCAGCTCACCACAGGGGTTGGAAGCTTTCTTT. It codes for CASSPQGLEAFF.

This clone has more than one count but fewer than ten. The genes are TRBV7-9 and TRBJ2-7; TRBD2 aligns across 8 bases. CDR1 SEHNR and CDR2 FQNEAQ come from the germline V gene (reference sequence). The CDR3 runs 14 residues. Germline trimming cut 5 bases from V and 2 bases from J; bases unmatched to any gene: 5. CDR3 DNA: TGTGCCAGCAGCCCGCCGGGAGGGCCCTACGAGCAGTACTTC. Protein: CASSPPGGPYEQYF.